These 6 T cell receptor beta chains share one sample of origin, sequenced in a study of OX40 agonist ivuxolimab in advanced cancers. Data came from immunoSEQ multiplex PCR; TCRdb stores just in-frame clones and leaves some out. The profile shows tens of thousands of clones, 70% to 90% of them singletons. This specimen was CD4+ or CD8+ T cells sorted from blood, taken in a trial of the OX40 agonist ivuxolimab. These receptors were taken from an adult with an advanced solid tumor such as melanoma, head and neck, liver or kidney cancer.

In this sample, this clone turned up a few times. The chain couples TRBV6-1 to TRBJ2-7; D remains unclear. V was trimmed by 1 base and J by 3 bases, leaving 4 bases between them. CDR1 and CDR2 from the germline V gene are MNHNS and SASEGT. The CDR3 loop spans 12 amino acids. CDR3 residues: CASSEGGYEQYF. CDR3 nucleotide sequence: TGTGCCAGCAGTGAAGGAGGCTACGAGCAGTACTTC.

The V call is TRBV9, the J call TRBJ2-1, with 7 bases fitting TRBD2. Per germline, CDR1 SGDLS and CDR2 YYNGEE. There are 18 residues in the CDR3. Trimming cost V 4 bases and J 0 bases; bases outside gene matches: 13. The CDR3 region is CASSTERPSGFSYNEQFF. CDR3 sequence (DNA): TGTGCCAGCAGCACCGAGCGGCCTAGCGGATTCTCCTACAATGAGCAGTTCTTC.

The genes are TRBV27 and TRBJ2-7; 11 positions agree with TRBD2. Germline V gene data show CDR1 as MNHEY and CDR2 as SMNVEV (reference sequence). The ends lost 6 bases at V and 3 bases at J; junction bases unmatched: 7. The CDR3 is 15 residues long. As DNA, the CDR3 is TGTGCCAGCAGCGGGGGGACTAGCGGATACTACGAGCAGTACTTC. Amino acid sequence: CASSGGTSGYYEQYF.

The chain is built from TRBV7-3 and TRBJ2-2; D possibly matches TRBD1 or TRBD2 (5 bases each). The V end was cut by 9 bases, the J end by 0 bases, with 11 bases between. The V gene's germline CDR1 is SGHTA and CDR2 FQGTGA. The length of the CDR3 is 14 residues. The CDR3 sequence is CASRGDTNTGELFF. CDR3 in DNA: TGTGCCAGTCGGGGCGACACGAACACCGGGGAGCTGTTTTTT. Together with reference TRBV7-3 and TRBJ2-2, the CDR3 gives the full variable domain: GAGVSQTPSNKVTEKGKYVELRCDPISGHTALYWYRQSLGQGPEFLIYFQGTGAADDSGLPNDRFFAVRPEGSVSTLKIQRTERGDSAVYLCASRGDTNTGELFFGEGSRLTVL.

The V and J genes are TRBV11-2 and TRBJ2-7, with TRBD2 identical over 11 bases. Germline CDR1 SGHAT, CDR2 FQNNGV. After removal of 5 bases from V and 4 bases from J, the junction contained 7 bases not matched to a gene. The CDR3 spans 15 residues. The CDR3 DNA sequence: TGTGCCAGCAGCCCCACTAGCGGGAGCTTGTACGAGCAGTACTTC. This sequence encodes CASSPTSGSLYEQYF.

V is TRBV4-3 and J is TRBJ2-7, with TRBD2 as a possible D gene (5 bases). Germline CDR1 LGHNA, CDR2 YSLEER. V lost 2 bases, J lost 4 bases, and 9 bases lay in between. The CDR3 is 13 residues long. CDR3 residues: CASSQRPGYEQYF. In DNA, the CDR3 is TGCGCCAGCAGCCAAAGACCGGGGTACGAGCAGTACTTC.